This entry lists 3 T cell receptor beta chains sequenced from one sample in a study of blood T cells in healthy people across ages (dated by TCRdb to 2015 to 2017). Receptor libraries were prepared by 5' RACE. The listed sequencing device is Illumina HiSeq 2500. The second PCR ran for about 6 to 12 cycles and used a J-beta primer mix along with a sample-barcoded 5' primer. TCRdb passed the public sequencing reads through fastp at Q25 and MiXCR, retaining productive beta sequences. When rows share a CDR3 protein, they turn into one entry using the most common DNA and genes. A total of roughly 1.7 million distinct CDR3 sequences appear in this sample, almost 35% of them only once. Approximately 10% of the sample lies in the top ten. The material sequenced was blood. Receptors were obtained from a woman in her 30s in good health.

A word on this clonotype: One end of the junction varies from germline; a read error may be responsible. V usage is TRBV5-5 and J usage is TRBJ1-5, with D hard to call. The CDR3 length is 15 residues. Per germline, CDR1 SGHKS and CDR2 YYEKEE (reference sequence). DNA of the CDR3: TGTGCCTGCAGCTTGGTGCCAGAAAGCAATCAGCCCCAGCATTTT. Encoded protein: CACSLVPESNQPQHF.

This clonotype was seen many times. The CDR3 protein is CSVVLRGEQYF. For the CDR3, the DNA is TGCAGCGTTGTTCTCCGGGGTGAGCAGTACTTC. This sequence joins TRBV29-1 and TRBJ2-7; tentative D call: TRBD2 (5 bases). CDR3 length equals 11 residues. Germline-derived CDR1 and CDR2 are SQVTM and ANQGSEA. V was shortened by 4 bases and J by 7 bases, with 11 bases between the two germline ends.

This clonotype has more than one count but fewer than ten. V and J are TRBV9 and TRBJ2-2, with no clear D. The ends were cut back, 0 bases at V and 4 bases at J, with 10 bases in the middle. Germline V gene data show CDR1 as SGDLS and CDR2 as YYNGEE. The CDR3 consists of 15 residues. In DNA, the CDR3 is TGTGCCAGCAGCGTAGGGAAGGTCCCCACCGGGGAGCTGTTTTTT. This gives the protein CASSVGKVPTGELFF. Full variable domain (remainder filled in from reference TRBV9 and TRBJ2-2): DSGVTQTPKHLITATGQRVTLRCSPRSGDLSVYWYQQSLDQGLQFLIQYYNGEERAKGNILERFSAQQFPDLHSELNLSSLELGDSALYFCASSVGKVPTGELFFGEGSRLTVL.